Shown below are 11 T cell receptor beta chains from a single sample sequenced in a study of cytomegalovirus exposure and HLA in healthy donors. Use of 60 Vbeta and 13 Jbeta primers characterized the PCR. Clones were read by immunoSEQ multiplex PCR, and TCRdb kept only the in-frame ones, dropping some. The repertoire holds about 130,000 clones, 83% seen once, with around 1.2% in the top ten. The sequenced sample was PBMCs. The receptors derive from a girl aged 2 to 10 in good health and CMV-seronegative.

CDR3 protein: CATSREDRGYATNEKLFF. The CDR3 DNA sequence: TGTGCCACCAGCAGAGAGGACAGGGGCTATGCAACTAATGAAAAACTGTTTTTT. V gene TRBV15 combines with J gene TRBJ1-4; TRBD1 agrees at 9 bases. Per the germline V gene, CDR1 is LNHNV and CDR2 is YYDKDF (reference sequence). V shed 0 bases and J 0 bases; nucleotides not matched to a gene: 5. The CDR3 extends over 18 amino acids.

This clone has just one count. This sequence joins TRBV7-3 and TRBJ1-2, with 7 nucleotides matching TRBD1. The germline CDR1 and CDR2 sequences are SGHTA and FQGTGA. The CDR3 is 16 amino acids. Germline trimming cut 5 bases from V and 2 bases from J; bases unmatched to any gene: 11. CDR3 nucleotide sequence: TGTGCCAGCAGCCCAACCCCGTCGACAGGGAACTATGGCTACACCTTC. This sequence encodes CASSPTPSTGNYGYTF.

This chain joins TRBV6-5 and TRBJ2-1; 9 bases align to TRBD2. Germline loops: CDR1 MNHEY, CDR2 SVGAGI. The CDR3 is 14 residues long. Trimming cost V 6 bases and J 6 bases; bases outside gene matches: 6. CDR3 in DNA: TGTGCCAGCAGCCCGGGACTAGCTACCAATGAGCAGTTCTTC. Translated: CASSPGLATNEQFF.

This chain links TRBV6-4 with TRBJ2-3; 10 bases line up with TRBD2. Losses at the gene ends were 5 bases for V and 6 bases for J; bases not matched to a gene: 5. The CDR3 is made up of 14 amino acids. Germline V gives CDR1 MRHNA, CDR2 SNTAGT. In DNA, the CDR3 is TGTGCCAGCAGTATACTAGCGGGAACCGATACGCAGTATTTT. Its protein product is CASSILAGTDTQYF.

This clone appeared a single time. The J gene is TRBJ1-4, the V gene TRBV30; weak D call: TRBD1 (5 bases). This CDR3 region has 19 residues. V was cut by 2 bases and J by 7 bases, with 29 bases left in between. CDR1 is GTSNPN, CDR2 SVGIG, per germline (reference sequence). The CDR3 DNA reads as TGTGCCTGGAGTTTTCGGTCGGCGAAGGGGCGCATTCAAGGTGAAAAACTGTTTTTT. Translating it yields CAWSFRSAKGRIQGEKLFF.

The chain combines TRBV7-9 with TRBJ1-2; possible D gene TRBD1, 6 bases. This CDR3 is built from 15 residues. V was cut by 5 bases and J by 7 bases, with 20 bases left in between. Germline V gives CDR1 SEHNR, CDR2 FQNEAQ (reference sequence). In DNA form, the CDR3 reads TGTGCCAGCAGCCCAGAGGGGGGGTTCTGGGGTGGCTACACCTTC. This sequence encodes CASSPEGGFWGGYTF.

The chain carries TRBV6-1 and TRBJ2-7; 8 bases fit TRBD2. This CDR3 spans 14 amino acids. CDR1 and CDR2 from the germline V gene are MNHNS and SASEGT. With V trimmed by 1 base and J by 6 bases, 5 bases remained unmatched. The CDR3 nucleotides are TGTGCCAGCAGTGAAGTCGGCCGGGGGGGCGAGCAGTACTTC. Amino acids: CASSEVGRGGEQYF.

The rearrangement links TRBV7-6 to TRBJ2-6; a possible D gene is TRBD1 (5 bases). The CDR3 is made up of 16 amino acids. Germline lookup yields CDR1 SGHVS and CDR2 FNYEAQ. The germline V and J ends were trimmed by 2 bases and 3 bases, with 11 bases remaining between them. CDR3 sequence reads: CASSLSGQGGANVLTF. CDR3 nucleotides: TGTGCCAGCAGCTTATCAGGACAAGGTGGGGCCAACGTCCTGACTTTC.

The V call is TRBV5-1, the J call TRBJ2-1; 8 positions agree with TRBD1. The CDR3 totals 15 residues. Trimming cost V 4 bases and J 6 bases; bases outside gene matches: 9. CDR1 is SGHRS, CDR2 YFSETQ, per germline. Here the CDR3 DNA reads TGCGCCAGCAGCACAACGACAGGGGTGTTCAATGAGCAGTTCTTC. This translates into CASSTTTGVFNEQFF.

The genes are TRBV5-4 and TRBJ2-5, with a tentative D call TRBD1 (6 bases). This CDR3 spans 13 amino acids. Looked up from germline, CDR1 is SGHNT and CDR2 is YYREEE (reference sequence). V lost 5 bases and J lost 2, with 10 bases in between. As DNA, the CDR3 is TGTGCCAGCAGACTTGGGACACAAGAGACCCAGTACTTC. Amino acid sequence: CASRLGTQETQYF.

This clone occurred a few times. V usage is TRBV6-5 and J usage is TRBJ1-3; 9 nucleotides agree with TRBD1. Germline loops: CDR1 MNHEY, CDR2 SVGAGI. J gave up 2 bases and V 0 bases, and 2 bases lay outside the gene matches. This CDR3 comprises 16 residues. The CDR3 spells CASSYSRQGAGNTIYF. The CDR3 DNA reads TGTGCCAGCAGTTACTCGCGACAGGGGGCTGGAAACACCATATATTTT.